This TCR beta chain was sequenced during a study of lymphopenia after photon versus proton radiotherapy. The study, taken as a whole, reports: Post-nadir TCR diversity decline inversely tracked overall survival among those who died. After lymphocyte nadir, photon-treated repertoires showed oligoclonal expansion, especially CD8+ Temra. Only patients who died were analyzed for survival; proton advantage is unproven.

TCRdb's copy holds only in-frame clones and misses some; the assay was immunoSEQ multiplex PCR. This table has about 17,000 clones, more than 65% appearing once. Comments on this clone: Its antigen remains unknown.

The germline CDR1 and CDR2 sequences are WNHNN and SYGVQD (reference sequence). The CDR3 is made up of 15 amino acids. V was cut by 0 bases and J by 4 bases, with 12 bases left in between. The clonotype comes from a man in his 70s with pancreatic cancer. The sample here was peripheral blood, taken from a patient treated with proton-based radiotherapy. V gene TRBV10-1 combines with J gene TRBJ2-5, with D perhaps matching TRBD1 (5 bases). The CDR3 DNA reads TGCGCCAGCAGTGAGTCTTGGCAGGGCGGAGAGACCCAGTACTTC. It translates to CASSESWQGGETQYF.